These 8 T cell receptor beta chains came from one sample sequenced in a study of T cell responses to AZD1222 COVID-19 vaccine. Data came from immunoSEQ multiplex PCR; TCRdb stores just in-frame clones and leaves some out. In the table there are roughly 90,000 clones, approximately 83% of which are singletons. The sequencing here drew on peripheral blood, taken on day 0 of AZD1222 vaccination. The receptors derive from an adult in good health.

The rearrangement uses TRBV19 and TRBJ1-3; no reliable D call. CDR1 and CDR2 from the germline V gene are LNHDA and SQIVND (reference sequence). The CDR3 is 15 amino acids. Between the trimmed V and J ends, which lost 3 bases and 3 bases, there was a span of 12 bases. In DNA form, the CDR3 reads TGTGCCAGTAGTATTCTGGCAGTCCGTGGAAACACCATATATTTT. Its protein is CASSILAVRGNTIYF.

J is TRBJ2-7 and V is TRBV7-3; 8 bases align to TRBD1. V was pared by 5 bases and J by 5 bases, with 5 bases of the junction left unmatched. This CDR3 region has 13 residues. The germline gives CDR1 SGHTA, CDR2 FQGTGA. The CDR3 spells CASSKTGGDEQYF. In DNA form, the CDR3 reads TGTGCCAGCAGCAAAACAGGGGGAGACGAGCAGTACTTC.

V usage is TRBV30 and J usage is TRBJ1-6, with TRBD1 as a possible D gene (5 bases). The CDR3 consists of 16 residues. The V end lost 1 base, the J end lost 5 bases, and 15 bases lay between the germline ends. CDR1 is GTSNPN, CDR2 SVGIG, per germline (reference sequence). The CDR3 loop reads CAWSGAGGPNNSPLHF. Here the CDR3 DNA reads TGTGCCTGGAGTGGAGCCGGGGGACCGAATAATTCACCCCTCCACTTT.

J is TRBJ2-7 and V is TRBV5-8; 10 bases are a match to TRBD2. The germline CDR1 and CDR2 sequences are SGHTS and YDEGEE. V dropped 4 bases and J dropped 0; count of bases not matched to a gene: 10. The CDR3 is 17 residues long. CDR3 bases: TGTGCCAGCAGCCTGCCGGGACTAGCGCTTAGCTCCTACGAGCAGTACTTC. It encodes CASSLPGLALSSYEQYF.

V is TRBV21-1 and J is TRBJ2-1; the D call of TRBD2 is as the table states it, not checked on the DNA. TRBV21-1 is given as a pseudogene. The CDR3 runs to 21 residues. In nucleotides, the CDR3 is TGTGCCAGCAGCCACGCTTGCGGGACAGGTAAGGGACTAGCGGGAGTTTGTGAGCAGTTCTTC. This codes for CASSHACGTGKGLAGVCEQFF.

This clone was recorded only once. The chain is built from TRBV4-1 and TRBJ1-4; D possibly corresponds to TRBD1 (5 bases). The CDR3 is made up of 16 amino acids. Trimming shortened V by 1 base and J by 6 bases, and 15 bases separated the two germline ends. Looked up from germline, CDR1 is MGHRA and CDR2 is YSYEKL. In nucleotides, the CDR3 is TGCGCCAGCAGCCAAGGGGGCAGGGTCGTACATGAAAAACTGTTTTTT. It specifies CASSQGGRVVHEKLFF.

This chain uses TRBV19 with TRBJ1-5; D is ambiguous. This CDR3 is 17 amino acids long. Germline loops: CDR1 LNHDA, CDR2 SQIVND (reference sequence). V gave up 3 bases and J gave up 2 bases, with 17 bases separating them. The CDR3 protein is CASSMVGSLGGNQPQHF. Here the CDR3 DNA reads TGTGCCAGTAGTATGGTAGGTTCCTTAGGAGGCAATCAGCCCCAGCATTTT.

The CDR3 region has the DNA TGTGCCAGCAGCTTAGTGGGCCGGGCCTCGCGGGGCGAGCAGTACTTC. Translation: CASSLVGRASRGEQYF. This chain links TRBV7-2 with TRBJ2-7; D is perhaps TRBD2 (6 bases). The CDR3 covers 16 residues. CDR1 and CDR2 from the germline V gene are SGHTA and FQGNSA. The V gene lost 1 base and the J gene lost 6 bases, with 19 bases spanning the gap.